This TCR beta chain was profiled in a study of PD-1 blockade in classical Hodgkin lymphoma. Concerning this clone: Antigen unknown.

Each patient's relapse followed autologous stem cell transplantation, and brentuximab vedotin exposure varied. J lost 2 bases, V lost 1 base, and 1 base had no gene match. This CDR3 contains 15 residues. Germline assignment: CDR1 SGHRS and CDR2 YFSETQ. TCRdb keeps only in-frame clones here, not all; method: immunoSEQ multiplex PCR. The sample records 72,000 or so clones, just over 90% being singletons. Notes on the study in general: By C4D1 there was a significant rise in CD4+ TCR diversity but not in CD8+ TCR diversity.

The sequence was collected from a human donor with classical Hodgkin lymphoma. The rearrangement uses TRBV5-1 and TRBJ2-3, with 10 bases lining up with TRBD2. The sample in question was peripheral blood mononuclear cells (PBMCs), obtained at baseline. In DNA form, the CDR3 reads TGCGCCAGCAGCTTGAGCGGGAGGGACACAGATACGCAGTATTTT. Amino acid sequence: CASSLSGRDTDTQYF.